This T cell receptor (beta chain) was recorded in a study of blood T cell repertoires in COVID-19. As for the study in general: Material from acute and convalescent COVID-19 was sourced from the United States, Italy and Spain.

The germline V gene has CDR1 KGHSH and CDR2 LQKENI. The CDR3 consists of 15 residues. V was clipped by 4 bases and J by 5 bases, with 17 bases between them. As originally analysed: Reference gene primer amplification in the assay estimated nucleated cell counts. TCRdb's copy holds only in-frame clones and misses some; the assay was immunoSEQ multiplex PCR. Clonal size and the V and J genes are those of that table, whereas D and trimming came from the DNA. The sample has about 66,000 clones, roughly 89% seen once; the top ten hold 1.3% to 1.5%. The specimen was peripheral blood. This chain uses TRBV18 with TRBJ1-2; tentative D call: TRBD1 (5 bases). The sequence was collected from a man in his 60s with acute or convalescent COVID-19. The CDR3 bases are TGTGCCAGCTCACAATCCCAGGGTTTGGATTATGGCTACACCTTC. This gives the protein CASSQSQGLDYGYTF.